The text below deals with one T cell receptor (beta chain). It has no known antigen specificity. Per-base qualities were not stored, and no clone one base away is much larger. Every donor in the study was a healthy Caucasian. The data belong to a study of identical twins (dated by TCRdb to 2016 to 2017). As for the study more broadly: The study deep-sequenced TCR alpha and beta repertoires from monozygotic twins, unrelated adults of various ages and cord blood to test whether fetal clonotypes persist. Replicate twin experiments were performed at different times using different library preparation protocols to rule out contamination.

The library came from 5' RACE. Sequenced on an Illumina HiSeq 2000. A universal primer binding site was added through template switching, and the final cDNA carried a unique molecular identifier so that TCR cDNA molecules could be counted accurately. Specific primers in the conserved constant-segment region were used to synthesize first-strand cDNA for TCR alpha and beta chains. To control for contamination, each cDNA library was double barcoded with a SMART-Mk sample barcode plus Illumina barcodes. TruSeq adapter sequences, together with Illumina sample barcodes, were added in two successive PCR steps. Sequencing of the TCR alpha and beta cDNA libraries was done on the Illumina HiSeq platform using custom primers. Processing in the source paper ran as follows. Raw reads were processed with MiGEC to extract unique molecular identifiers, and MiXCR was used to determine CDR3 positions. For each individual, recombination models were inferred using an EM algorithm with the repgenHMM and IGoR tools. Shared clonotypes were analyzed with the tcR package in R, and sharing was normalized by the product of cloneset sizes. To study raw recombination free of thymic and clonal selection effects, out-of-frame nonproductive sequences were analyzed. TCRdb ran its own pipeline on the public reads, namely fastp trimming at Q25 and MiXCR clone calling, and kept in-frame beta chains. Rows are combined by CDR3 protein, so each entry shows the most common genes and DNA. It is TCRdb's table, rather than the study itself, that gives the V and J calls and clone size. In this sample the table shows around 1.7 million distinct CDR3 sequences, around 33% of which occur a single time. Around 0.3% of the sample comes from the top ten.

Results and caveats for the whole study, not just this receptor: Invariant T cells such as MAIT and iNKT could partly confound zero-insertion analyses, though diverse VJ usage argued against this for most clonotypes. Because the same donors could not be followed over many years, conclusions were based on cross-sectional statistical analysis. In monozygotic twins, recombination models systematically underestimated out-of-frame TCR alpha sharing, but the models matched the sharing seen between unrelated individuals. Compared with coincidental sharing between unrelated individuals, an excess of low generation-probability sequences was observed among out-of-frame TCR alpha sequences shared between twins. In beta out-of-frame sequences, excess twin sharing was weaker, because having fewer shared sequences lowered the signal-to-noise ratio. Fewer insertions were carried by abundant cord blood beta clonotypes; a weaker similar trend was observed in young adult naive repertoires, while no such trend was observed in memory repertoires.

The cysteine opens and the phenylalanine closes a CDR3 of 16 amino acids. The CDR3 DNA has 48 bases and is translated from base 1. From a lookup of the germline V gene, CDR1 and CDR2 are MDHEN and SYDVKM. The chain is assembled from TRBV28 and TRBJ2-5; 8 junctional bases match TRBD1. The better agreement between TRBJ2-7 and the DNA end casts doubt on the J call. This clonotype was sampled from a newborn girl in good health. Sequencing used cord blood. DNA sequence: TGTGCCAGCAGTTTTGGGGACAGGCTGATTTCCTACGAGCAGTACTTC. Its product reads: CASSFGDRLISYEQYF.